The 9 T cell receptor beta chains in this list originate from one sample, sequenced in a study of blood T cell repertoires in COVID-19. The protocol was immunoSEQ multiplex PCR, while the TCRdb copy is restricted to in-frame clones and leaves out a portion. The sample consists of hundreds of thousands of clones, about 87% of them appearing once. Sequenced: peripheral blood. Receptor source: a woman between 50 and 59 years old with COVID-19, enrolled during active disease.

The genes are TRBV28 and TRBJ2-7; 7 bases fit TRBD1. This CDR3 contains 12 residues. CDR1 is MDHEN and CDR2 is SYDVKM in the germline V gene. J gave up 3 bases and V 7 bases, and 3 bases lay outside the gene matches. In DNA form, the CDR3 reads TGTGCCAGCACCCGACAGGGCTACGAGCAGTACTTC. This codes for CASTRQGYEQYF.

V usage is TRBV5-4 and J usage is TRBJ1-4, with D possibly TRBD1 on 5 matching bases. Per germline, CDR1 SGHNT and CDR2 YYREEE (reference sequence). This CDR3 has 15 residues. The germline V and J ends were trimmed by 4 bases and 6 bases, with 16 bases remaining between them. Here the CDR3 reads CASSPSGDVYEKLFF. The CDR3 nucleotides read TGTGCCAGCAGCCCTAGCGGGGACGTCTATGAAAAACTGTTTTTT.

In this sample, this clone turned up once. The rearrangement uses TRBV5-1 and TRBJ2-5; TRBD2 matches at 10 bases. The CDR3 is 16 residues long. J was trimmed by 2 bases and V by 0 bases; bases with no gene match: 4. Germline CDR1 and CDR2: SGHRS and YFSETQ. DNA for the CDR3: TGCGCCAGCAGCTTGGATCCAGCGGGGGGGCAAGAGACCCAGTACTTC. Translating it yields CASSLDPAGGQETQYF.

J is TRBJ2-1 and V is TRBV2; no clear D gene. The V gene lost 3 bases and the J gene lost 4 bases, with 7 bases spanning the gap. This CDR3 is 13 amino acids long. Germline CDR1 is SNHLY and CDR2 is FYNNEI. CDR3 sequence (DNA): TGTGCCAGCAGTGATAGTGATTACAATGAGCAGTTCTTC. Translated: CASSDSDYNEQFF.

The chain recombines TRBV2 with TRBJ2-6; no definite D call. V was clipped by 2 bases and J by 0 bases, with 5 bases between them. Germline V gives CDR1 SNHLY, CDR2 FYNNEI. The CDR3 is 15 amino acids. CDR3 sequence: CASSETRSGANVLTF. In DNA form, the CDR3 reads TGTGCCAGCAGTGAAACGCGCTCTGGGGCCAACGTCCTGACTTTC.

This chain connects TRBV24-1 to TRBJ2-3; 11 nucleotides line up with TRBD1. The germline gives CDR1 KGHDR, CDR2 SFDVKD. CDR3 length equals 16 residues. V trimming: 5 bases; J trimming: 4 bases; junction bases outside the gene matches: 7. The CDR3 sequence is CATSATGTGGADTQYF. The DNA for the CDR3 is TGTGCCACCAGTGCCACCGGGACAGGGGGGGCAGATACGCAGTATTTT.

This clone has a single count. The chain combines TRBV5-8 with TRBJ2-3; unclear D gene. V was clipped by 2 bases and J by 1 base, with 2 bases between them. Germline V gives CDR1 SGHTS, CDR2 YDEGEE. This CDR3 comprises 12 residues. The DNA for the CDR3 is TGTGCCAGCAGCTTCGGCACAGATACGCAGTATTTT. As protein: CASSFGTDTQYF.

The gene calls are TRBV10-3 and TRBJ1-3; the D is unclear. The germline V gene encodes CDR1 ENHRY and CDR2 SYGVKD. V lost 10 bases and J lost 0, with 10 bases in between. This CDR3 contains 13 residues. The CDR3 sequence is CATCLDSGNTIYF. CDR3 in DNA: TGTGCCACTTGTTTAGACTCTGGAAACACCATATATTTT.

The chain recombines TRBV9 with TRBJ2-3; unclear D gene. This CDR3 comprises 12 residues. Trimming pared 4 bases from V and 8 bases from J, leaving 11 bases between. Looked up from germline, CDR1 is SGDLS and CDR2 is YYNGEE. CDR3 sequence reads: CASSPRPGTQYF. Written as DNA, the CDR3 is TGTGCCAGCAGCCCCCGTCCAGGTACGCAGTATTTT.